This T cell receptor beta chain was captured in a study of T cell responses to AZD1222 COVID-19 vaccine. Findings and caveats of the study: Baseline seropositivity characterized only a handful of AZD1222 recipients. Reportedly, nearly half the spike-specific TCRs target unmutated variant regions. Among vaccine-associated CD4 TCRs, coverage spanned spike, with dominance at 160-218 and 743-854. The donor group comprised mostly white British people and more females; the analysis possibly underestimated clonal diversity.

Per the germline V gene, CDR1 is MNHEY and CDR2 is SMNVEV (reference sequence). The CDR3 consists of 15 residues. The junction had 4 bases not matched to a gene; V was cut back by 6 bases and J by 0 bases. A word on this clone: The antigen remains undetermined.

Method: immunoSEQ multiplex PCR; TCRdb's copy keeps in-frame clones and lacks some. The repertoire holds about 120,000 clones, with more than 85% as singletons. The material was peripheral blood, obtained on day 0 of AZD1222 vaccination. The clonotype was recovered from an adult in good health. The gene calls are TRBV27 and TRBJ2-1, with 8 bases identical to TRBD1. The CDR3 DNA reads TGTGCCAGCAGGAGACAGGGGAGCTCCTACAATGAGCAGTTCTTC. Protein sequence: CASRRQGSSYNEQFF.